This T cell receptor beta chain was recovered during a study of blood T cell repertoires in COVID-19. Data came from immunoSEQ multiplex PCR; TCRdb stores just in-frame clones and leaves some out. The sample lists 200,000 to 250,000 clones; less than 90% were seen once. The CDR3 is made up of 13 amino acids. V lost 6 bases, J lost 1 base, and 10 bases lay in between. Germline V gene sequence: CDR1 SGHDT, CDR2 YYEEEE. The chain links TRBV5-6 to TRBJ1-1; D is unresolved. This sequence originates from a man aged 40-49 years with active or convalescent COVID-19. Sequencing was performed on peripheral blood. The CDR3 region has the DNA TGTGCCAGCAAGAGACGGAGGAACACTGAAGCTTTCTTT. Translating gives CASKRRRNTEAFF. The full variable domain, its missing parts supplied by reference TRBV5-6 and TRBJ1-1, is DAGVTQSPTHLIKTRGQQVTLRCSPKSGHDTVSWYQQALGQGPQFIFQYYEEEERQRGNFPDRFSGHQFPNYSSELNVNALLLGDSALYLCASKRRRNTEAFFGQGTRLTVV.